One and the same sample provided the 15 T cell receptor beta chains below, sequenced in a study of radiation and T cells in renal cell carcinoma. Repertoires were generated with immunoSEQ multiplex PCR, while TCRdb's copy carries only in-frame clones and drops some. This table has 95,000 or so clones, about 86% appearing once. The time point denotes: baseline pretreatment blood. The treatment is: 15 Gy SBRT to primary tumor, nephrectomy 4 weeks later. The sequenced sample was blood, obtained from a patient whose treatment included radiotherapy and nephrectomy. These receptor sequences come from a man aged 50 or older with renal cell carcinoma.

This chain connects TRBV6-5 to TRBJ2-5; 7 positions agree with TRBD2. There are 16 residues in the CDR3. Germline V gives CDR1 MNHEY, CDR2 SVGAGI. V trimming: 0 bases; J trimming: 2 bases; junction bases outside the gene matches: 6. CDR3 nucleotides: TGTGCCAGCAGTTACTCTCGTCCGGGACTACAAGAGACCCAGTACTTC. Protein sequence: CASSYSRPGLQETQYF.

The chain employs TRBV28 and TRBJ2-7; TRBD1 matches at 8 bases. Germline CDR1 is MDHEN and CDR2 is SYDVKM. V shed 4 bases and J 4 bases; nucleotides not matched to a gene: 12. The CDR3 contains 16 residues. CDR3 amino acids: CASSSIQGALGYEQYF. The CDR3, as DNA: TGTGCCAGCAGTTCCATTCAGGGGGCTTTAGGTTACGAGCAGTACTTC. Drawing the rest from reference TRBV28 and TRBJ2-7, the complete variable domain is DVKVTQSSRYLVKRTGEKVFLECVQDMDHENMFWYRQDPGLGLRLIYFSYDVKMKEKGDIPEGYSVSREKKERFSLILESASTNQTSMYLCASSSIQGALGYEQYFGPGTRLTVT.

The J gene is TRBJ2-7, the V gene TRBV28, with 9 bases fitting TRBD1. The CDR3 runs to 14 residues. The junction had 4 bases not matched to a gene; V was cut back by 5 bases and J by 2 bases. From germline, CDR1 is MDHEN and CDR2 SYDVKM. CDR3 in DNA: TGTGCCAGCAGTGGGGGACAGGGAGCCTACGAGCAGTACTTC. It yields the protein CASSGGQGAYEQYF.

V and J are TRBV9 and TRBJ2-2; D not certain. The V gene's germline CDR1 is SGDLS and CDR2 YYNGEE. Trimming pared 0 bases from V and 6 bases from J, leaving 9 bases between. CDR3 length: 14 amino acids. The CDR3 bases are TGTGCCAGCAGCGTAGATAAGATTCCCGGGGAGCTGTTTTTT. It encodes CASSVDKIPGELFF.

The chain joins TRBV28 to TRBJ2-7, with TRBD1 matching over 7 bases. V shed 3 bases, J shed 4 bases, and the junction held 6 bases outside the gene matches. The CDR3 consists of 14 residues. The V gene's germline CDR1 is MDHEN and CDR2 SYDVKM. In nucleotides, the CDR3 is TGTGCCAGCAGTTTTGGGGGACAGCTGTACGAGCAGTACTTC. Protein product: CASSFGGQLYEQYF.

This CDR3 reads CASTQNENYEQYF. For the CDR3, the DNA is TGTGCCAGCACCCAAAATGAAAACTACGAGCAGTACTTC. The chain carries TRBV6-6 and TRBJ2-7; no definite D call. The V end lost 7 bases, the J end lost 3 bases, and 13 bases lay between the germline ends. The CDR3 has 13 amino acids. Germline CDR1 and CDR2: MNHNY and SVGAGI (reference sequence).

CDR3 nucleotide sequence: TGTGCCAGCAGCGTAGGGGGACTCAACTTTCGGTATGGCTACACCTTC. Encoded protein: CASSVGGLNFRYGYTF. The V and J genes are TRBV9 and TRBJ1-2, with D perhaps matching TRBD1 (5 bases). CDR1 and CDR2 from the germline V gene are SGDLS and YYNGEE. The CDR3 consists of 16 residues. With 0 bases removed from V and 5 bases from J, the gap between germline ends came to 17 bases.

The chain carries TRBV18 and TRBJ2-7; D is undetermined. The CDR3 totals 14 residues. CDR1 KGHSH and CDR2 LQKENI come from the germline V gene. V was clipped by 3 bases and J by 1 base, with 10 bases between them. This CDR3 reads CASSPPVESYEQYF. In DNA, the CDR3 is TGTGCCAGCTCACCCCCGGTTGAGTCCTACGAGCAGTACTTC. The full variable domain, completed using reference TRBV18 and TRBJ2-7, is NAGVMQNPRHLVRRRGQEARLRCSPMKGHSHVYWYRQLPEEGLKFMVYLQKENIIDESGMPKERFSAEFPKEGPSILRIQQVVRGDSAAYFCASSPPVESYEQYFGPGTRLTVT.

J is TRBJ2-7 and V is TRBV2; D is ambiguous. The V and J ends lost 2 bases and 7 bases respectively, with 6 bases between them. Looked up from germline, CDR1 is SNHLY and CDR2 is FYNNEI. The CDR3 has 11 amino acids. The CDR3 region is CASSENGEQYF. CDR3 nucleotide sequence: TGTGCCAGCAGTGAAAATGGGGAGCAGTACTTC.

This chain connects TRBV6-5 to TRBJ2-5; tentatively, D is TRBD1 or TRBD2 (5 bases each). V gave up 2 bases and J gave up 1 base, with 8 bases separating them. The CDR3 has 14 residues. Germline CDR1 reads MNHEY; CDR2 reads SVGAGI. The CDR3 is CASSYPGTQETQYF. The CDR3, as DNA: TGTGCCAGCAGTTACCCCGGGACCCAAGAGACCCAGTACTTC.

In its sample, this clone was seen once. Compared with germline, one end of the junction differs, possibly owing to a read error. V is TRBV2 and J is TRBJ2-7, with 9 positions matching TRBD2. The CDR3 spans 15 residues. CDR1 SNHLY and CDR2 FYNNEI come from the germline V gene. The CDR3 DNA reads as TGTGCCAGCAGGGAAGTCAGCGGGGGGCTCTACGAGCAGTACTTC. Translating it yields CASREVSGGLYEQYF. The full variable domain, completed using reference TRBV2 and TRBJ2-7, is EPEVTQTPSHQVTQMGQEVILRCVPISNHLYFYWYRQILGQKVEFLVSFYNNEISEKSEIFDDQFSVERPDGSNFTLKIRSTKLEDSAMYFCASREVSGGLYEQYFGPGTRLTVT.

V gene TRBV14 combines with J gene TRBJ1-3; possible D gene TRBD1, 5 bases. Germline CDR1 SGHDN, CDR2 FVKESK. CDR3 length: 16 residues. V was cut by 5 bases and J by 0 bases, with 14 bases left in between. The CDR3 loop reads CASSIGGAISGNTIYF. The CDR3 nucleotides read TGTGCCAGCAGCATCGGAGGGGCGATCTCTGGAAACACCATATATTTT.

The chain couples TRBV5-1 to TRBJ1-1, with D possibly being TRBD1 (6 bases). The CDR3 contains 12 residues. CDR1 and CDR2 from the germline V gene are SGHRS and YFSETQ. Trimming took 6 bases from V and 5 from J, leaving 11 bases between them. CDR3 DNA sequence: TGCGCCAGCACAGGGGTAGAAACTGAAGCTTTCTTT. It yields the protein CASTGVETEAFF.

The chain carries TRBV5-4 and TRBJ2-7, with TRBD1 matching 7 bases. The CDR3 sequence is 14 residues long. V shed 3 bases, J shed 5 bases, and the junction held 8 bases outside the gene matches. Germline-derived CDR1 and CDR2 are SGHNT and YYREEE (reference sequence). The CDR3 DNA reads as TGTGCCAGCAGCTCCCCGACAGGGAACGACGAGCAGTACTTC. Protein product: CASSSPTGNDEQYF.

This clone occurred once. The rearrangement joins TRBV2 to TRBJ1-2, with TRBD1 matching 7 bases. Germline-derived CDR1 and CDR2 are SNHLY and FYNNEI. Trimming at V came to 6 bases and at J to 4 bases, leaving 11 bases not matched to a gene. The CDR3 consists of 15 residues. CDR3 protein: CASRSNQGQTYGYTF. The CDR3 coding sequence is TGTGCCAGCAGGTCAAACCAGGGACAGACCTATGGCTACACCTTC.